This record covers a single TCR beta chain. This clone was observed many times. Its target antigen remains unknown. Base quality data are lacking; no much larger clone is found one base away. Before undergoing thyroid surgery, none of the patients had been given any kind of treatment. Using T-cell receptor beta sequencing, the study looked back at clinical samples from patients collected from about 2011 to 2019. The sample belongs to a study of metastatic and nonmetastatic thyroid tumors (dated by TCRdb to 2018 to 2020). Regarding the research as a whole: The researchers compared repertoires between peripheral blood samples and tumor or nodule tissue samples from patients with malignant or benign thyroid disease. General findings and caveats noted by the study authors: In both blood and tumor samples, TCR beta diversity was reported to be significantly higher in malignant tumors than in benign nodules.

To prepare the library, PCR was applied. For sequencing, an Illumina HiSeq 4000 was employed. High-throughput sequencing was used to profile the TCR beta-chain CDR3 region of every patient. Turning to the authors' computational methods: A classifier to discriminate distant-metastatic papillary thyroid cancer patients was built from CDR3 differences across clinicopathological groups. The Shannon index was used to measure repertoire diversity, and the Morisita-Horn index was used to measure how similar tumor and blood repertoires were. TCRdb redid the processing of the public reads, applying fastp at Q25 and MiXCR, and retained in-frame beta chains. V and J calls and clone size were set by TCRdb, not the authors. This sample comprises around 53,000 clones, approximately 20% of them detected only once. Roughly 4.2% of the sample belongs to the ten largest clones. There are 14 amino acids in the CDR3, from cysteine to phenylalanine inclusive. Only the CDR3 portion is preserved as DNA: 42 bases, with reading frame beginning at the first base. CDR1 and CDR2 are drawn from the germline V gene: MNHNS, SASEGT. V and J lose 5 bases and 7 bases, and a span of 17 bases separates them.

The sequencing sample was made of blood. The TCR was taken from a female donor with papillary thyroid cancer or a benign thyroid nodule (not recorded which). Some clones in this sample may be carry-over from other donors' samples. The sequence joins TRBV6-1 to TRBJ1-2, and TRBD1 may be the D gene, going by 5 matching bases. CDR3 loop: CASSYSIGAGGYTF. The sequence in DNA is TGTGCCAGCAGTTATTCTATTGGGGCGGGTGGCTACACCTTC.